These 9 T cell receptor beta chains share one sample of origin, sequenced in a study of cytomegalovirus exposure and HLA in healthy donors. The PCR employed 60 Vbeta primers together with 13 Jbeta primers. Here immunoSEQ multiplex PCR was the method, and the copy in TCRdb shows in-frame clones only, minus some. This table holds some 200,000 clones, approximately 70% found once. Source material: PBMCs. These TCRs come from a man between 35 and 55 years old in good health and CMV-seropositive.

This clone has a handful of counts. This chain joins TRBV11-2 and TRBJ2-7, with D possibly being TRBD2 (5 bases). V was shortened by 4 bases and J by 3 bases, with 16 bases between the two germline ends. The CDR3 runs 15 residues. Germline V gene data show CDR1 as SGHAT and CDR2 as FQNNGV. CDR3 loop: CASSSPSGYNYEQYF. The DNA of the CDR3 is TGTGCCAGCAGCTCCCCATCGGGGTACAACTACGAGCAGTACTTC.

CDR3 bases: TGTGCCAGCAGCTTGGAGAGTGAGGCCAGGGTGCGCACCGGGGAGCTGTTTTTT. Protein sequence: CASSLESEARVRTGELFF. V gene TRBV5-4 combines with J gene TRBJ2-2, with D perhaps matching TRBD1 (5 bases). Deletions cut 0 bases from V and 4 bases from J, with 19 bases between. Germline V gene sequence: CDR1 SGHNT, CDR2 YYREEE (reference sequence). The CDR3 length is 18 residues.

This clone turned up a few times. The V call is TRBV7-2, the J call TRBJ2-7, with TRBD2 identical over 10 bases. The V gene end was trimmed by 5 bases and the J gene end by 5 bases; junction bases not matched to a gene: 9. The CDR3 contains 15 residues. The germline gives CDR1 SGHTA, CDR2 FQGNSA. In DNA form, the CDR3 reads TGTGCCAGCAGCATAACTAGCGGGGCGTCCCACGAGCAGTACTTC. It specifies CASSITSGASHEQYF. The entire variable domain, with the rest obtained from reference TRBV7-2 and TRBJ2-7, is as follows: GAGVSQSPSNKVTEKGKDVELRCDPISGHTALYWYRQSLGQGLEFLIYFQGNSAPDKSGLPSDRFSAERTGGSVSTLTIQRTQQEDSAVYLCASSITSGASHEQYFGPGTRLTVT.

The CDR3 nucleotides are TGTGCCAGCAGCGCTCAGGGGGACGAAAAACTGTTTTTT. It is translated as CASSAQGDEKLFF. This chain joins TRBV9 and TRBJ1-4; TRBD1 matches at 7 bases. The CDR3 is made up of 13 amino acids. V dropped 3 bases and J dropped 8; count of bases not matched to a gene: 4. CDR1 and CDR2 from the germline V gene are SGDLS and YYNGEE.

The genes are TRBV7-8 and TRBJ2-5; 7 bases are shared with TRBD1. Germline V gene data show CDR1 as SGHVS and CDR2 as FQNEAQ. J lost 1 base, V lost 2 bases, and 7 bases had no gene match. The CDR3 extends over 16 amino acids. The CDR3 sequence is CASSLLPGQSQETQYF. CDR3 nucleotide sequence: TGTGCCAGCAGCTTACTACCGGGACAGAGCCAAGAGACCCAGTACTTC.

The chain couples TRBV5-1 to TRBJ1-4; tentative D call: TRBD1 (6 bases). CDR3 length equals 13 residues. Trimming took off 5 bases at V and 15 bases at J, with 20 bases between the two ends. CDR1 and CDR2 (germline): SGHRS, YFSETQ. CDR3: CASRTTEQGSLFF. CDR3 nucleotide sequence: TGCGCCAGCAGGACGACGGAACAGGGTTCATTGTTTTTT.

V gene TRBV4-1 combines with J gene TRBJ1-6; D is perhaps TRBD1 (6 bases). This CDR3 is built from 15 residues. The V and J ends lost 4 bases and 6 bases respectively, with 13 bases between them. Germline V gives CDR1 MGHRA, CDR2 YSYEKL. The CDR3 DNA sequence: TGCGCCAGCAGCCCGCCTCGGACAGCTAATTCACCCCTCCACTTT. It is translated as CASSPPRTANSPLHF.

The chain couples TRBV6-6 to TRBJ1-1; the match to TRBD1 covers 10 bases. CDR3 length: 15 amino acids. V shed 9 bases and J 1 base; nucleotides not matched to a gene: 8. Germline V gives CDR1 MNHNY, CDR2 SVGAGI (reference sequence). The CDR3 sequence is CASSSDRGPNTEAFF. The CDR3, as DNA: TGTGCCAGTTCAAGTGACAGGGGGCCGAACACTGAAGCTTTCTTT.

J is TRBJ1-6 and V is TRBV28; no clear D. The CDR3 runs 14 residues. Deletions cut 2 bases from V and 10 bases from J, with 12 bases between. CDR1 and CDR2 from the germline V gene are MDHEN and SYDVKM. Here the CDR3 reads CASSLGRQDSPLHF. The CDR3 coding sequence is TGTGCCAGCAGTTTAGGCAGGCAAGACTCACCCCTCCACTTT.